This is a list of T cell receptor beta chains from one sample in a study of T cell responses to AZD1222 COVID-19 vaccine. Some clones are missing from TCRdb's copy, which holds only in-frame ones; the method was immunoSEQ multiplex PCR. The sample holds around 140,000 clones, approximately 90% seen once. The material sequenced was peripheral blood, taken 28 days after the second AZD1222 dose. These receptors were collected from an adult who received the AZD1222 COVID-19 vaccine. The conserved cysteine and the conserved F or W are not part of the CDR3 here.

j_call	cdr3_length	v_call	cdr3_aa
TRBJ2-2	14	TRBV11-3	ASSGGTSGSAGELF
TRBJ2-7	11	TRBV6-2/TRBV6-3	ASSPGHGYEQY
TRBJ2-3	12	TRBV4-3	ASSQRTATDTQY
TRBJ1-5	13	TRBV4-1	ASSQGTRGGQPQH
TRBJ2-2	13	TRBV5-1	ASSLVEVVTGELF
TRBJ2-5	13	TRBV19	ASSAQWGLVETQY
TRBJ1-6	18	TRBV3-1/TRBV3-2	ASSPISDRDHSSYNSPLH
TRBJ2-2	10	TRBV19	AIKFRTGELF
TRBJ1-2	14	TRBV4-2	ASSPPMGGSNYGYT
TRBJ1-5	11	TRBV2	ASKDNSNQPQH
TRBJ1-5	12	TRBV6-6	ASRREDSNQPQH
TRBJ2-2	12	TRBV7-2	ASSLWGIGGELF
TRBJ2-1	13	TRBV5-1	ASSLAGQGLNEQF
TRBJ2-1	15	TRBV4-3	ASSQDPPHSQGHEQF
TRBJ1-6	13	TRBV11-2	ASSLGRQGNSPLH
TRBJ1-2	13	TRBV5-1	ASSLEEPGHGGYT
TRBJ1-1	12	TRBV6-2/TRBV6-3	ASSPRDRGAEAF
TRBJ2-7	15	TRBV7-9	ASSPPAFGTGVYEQY
TRBJ2-1	11	TRBV28	ASSSVGILEQF
TRBJ1-2	11	TRBV7-9	ASSFGGNYGYT
TRBJ2-2	14	TRBV5-1	ASSLSNQPYTGELF
TRBJ1-6	13	TRBV5-1	ASSHRDGNNSPLH
TRBJ1-6	12	TRBV7-9	ASCPVALNSPLH
TRBJ2-5	12	TRBV5-1	ASSLGRVQETQY
TRBJ2-1	12	TRBV21-1	ASRPSCPFGEQF
TRBJ2-3	11	TRBV7-3	ASSPSYEDTQY
TRBJ2-2	13	TRBV2	ASSRQVADTGELF
TRBJ1-5	13	TRBV6-7	ASSCPRDRDQPQH
TRBJ2-1	13	TRBV19	ASSTRDRGFDEQF
TRBJ1-5	11	TRBV30	ASETGSNQPQH
TRBJ2-7	10	TRBV13	ASLFSGGEQY
TRBJ1-1	13	TRBV11-2	ASSDGTGLITEAF
TRBJ2-1	11	TRBV3-1/TRBV3-2	ASSQTMGNEQF
TRBJ2-5	10	TRBV29-1	SVGAMGETQY
TRBJ2-3	11	TRBV4-1	ASRDPNGDTQY
TRBJ2-1	14	TRBV19	ASSIDRGRGYNEQF
TRBJ1-3	13	TRBV7-9	ASSLSQSSGNTIY
TRBJ1-1	13	TRBV6-5	ASSATQTVNTEAF
TRBJ2-7	11	TRBV10-3	AISGLGGGEQY
TRBJ1-2	17	TRBV7-9	ASSLGPDRGLWVDYGYT
TRBJ2-3	12	TRBV2	ASMKTVNTDTQY
TRBJ2-1	10	TRBV7-9	ASSERIVEQF
TRBJ2-1	14	TRBV7-2	ASSWGGLASLNEQF
TRBJ2-7	10	TRBV25-1	ASSENSDEQY
TRBJ1-1	13	TRBV15	ATSREQSMNTEAF
TRBJ1-1	12	TRBV7-9	ASSPTGGSAEAF
TRBJ2-5	15	TRBV5-6	ASGRSRGTSGRETQY
TRBJ1-2	10	TRBV28	ASELGGYGYT
TRBJ1-5	12	TRBV19	ASRGWGDNQPQH
TRBJ2-3	15	TRBV4-3	ASSQDPGGRPGDTQY
TRBJ2-7	11	TRBV28	ASSFQGGGEQY
TRBJ1-2	11	TRBV4-3	ASSPRTGTGYT
TRBJ1-2	14	TRBV10-3	AISEGPRDGNYGYT
TRBJ2-3	12	TRBV10-3	AITDGSGPDTQY
TRBJ1-2	10	TRBV5-1	ASSPGLEGYT
TRBJ1-5	12	TRBV4-1	ASSQVNQNQPQH
TRBJ2-3	12	TRBV9	ASSGRWSADTQY
TRBJ1-2	12	TRBV6-5	ASSYVGQNYGYT